What follows describes a single T cell receptor beta chain. As yet, its antigen is unknown. Libraries were prepared by immunoSEQ multiplex PCR; TCRdb keeps only in-frame clonotypes and omits some of them. The table shows roughly 42,000 clones, with roughly 80% occurring only once. Germline values: CDR1 MNHEY, CDR2 SVGAGI. This CDR3 has 13 amino acids. V was clipped by 6 bases and J by 4 bases, with 13 bases between them. This entry comes from a study of T cell responses to AZD1222 COVID-19 vaccine. The study, taken as a whole, reports: Receipt of two AZD1222 doses was followed by a rise in Spike-specific TCR breadth and depth.

This sequence originates from an adult in good health. The gene calls are TRBV6-5 and TRBJ2-7, with D maybe TRBD1 (5 bases). The starting material was peripheral blood, obtained on day 0 of AZD1222 vaccination. CDR3 residues: CASSILGAYEQYF. CDR3 in DNA: TGTGCCAGCAGCATCCTAGGGGCTTACGAGCAGTACTTC.